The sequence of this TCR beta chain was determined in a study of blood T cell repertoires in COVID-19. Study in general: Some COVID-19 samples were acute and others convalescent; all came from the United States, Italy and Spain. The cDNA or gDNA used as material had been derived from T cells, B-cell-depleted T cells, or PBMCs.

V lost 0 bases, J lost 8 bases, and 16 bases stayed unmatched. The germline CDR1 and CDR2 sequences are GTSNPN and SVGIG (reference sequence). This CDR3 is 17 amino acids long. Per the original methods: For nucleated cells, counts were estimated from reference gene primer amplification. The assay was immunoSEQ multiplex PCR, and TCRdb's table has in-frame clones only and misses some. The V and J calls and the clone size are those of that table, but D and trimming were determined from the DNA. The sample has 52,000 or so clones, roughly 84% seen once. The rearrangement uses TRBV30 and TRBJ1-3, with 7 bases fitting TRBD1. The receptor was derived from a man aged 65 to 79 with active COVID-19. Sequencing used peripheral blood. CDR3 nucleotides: TGTGCCTGGAGTGTACTGGGTGGGACAGCGAGAGGGGACACCATATATTTT. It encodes CAWSVLGGTARGDTIYF.